Each of the 19 T cell receptor beta chains below was sequenced from the same sample in a study of breast tumors, draining lymph nodes, adjacent tissues. TCRdb re-derived calls from the multiplex PCR reads in MiXCR, one entry per CDR3 protein. The table includes about 120,000 distinct CDR3 sequences, just under 20% detected once. The lymph nodes were axillary draining lymph nodes from breast cancer patients. Sequences were obtained from axillary lymph node tissue. These TCRs come from a female donor with breast cancer. Some clones in this sample may be carry-over from other donors' samples.

On this clonotype: A read error may be the cause here, since a much bigger clone is one base away. The genes are TRBV7-2 and TRBJ2-5; 7 nucleotides line up with TRBD2. J was trimmed by 5 bases and V by 6 bases; bases with no gene match: 3. The CDR3 consists of 12 residues. CDR1 and CDR2 (germline): SGHTA, FQGNSA. CDR3 region: CASSNGRETQYF. For the CDR3, the DNA is TGTGCCAGCAGTAACGGGAGGGAGACCCAGTACTTC.

The sample holds many counts of this clonotype. The rearrangement links TRBV7-9 to TRBJ2-6, with D unclear. Trimming took off 4 bases at V and 0 bases at J, with 7 bases between the two ends. Germline V gene lookup returns CDR1 SEHNR and CDR2 FQNEAQ (reference sequence). The length of the CDR3 is 15 residues. For the CDR3, the DNA is TGTGCCAGCAGCTCCACACACTCTGGGGCCAACGTCCTGACTTTC. Amino acids: CASSSTHSGANVLTF.

This clonotype was counted at least ten times. The J gene is TRBJ1-2, the V gene TRBV5-1; TRBD1 aligns across 7 bases. This CDR3 comprises 12 residues. V trimming: 7 bases; J trimming: 3 bases; junction bases outside the gene matches: 3. Germline loops: CDR1 SGHRS, CDR2 YFSETQ. The CDR3 loop reads CASPGQDYGYTF. The DNA of the CDR3 is TGCGCCAGCCCAGGACAGGACTATGGCTACACCTTC.

The chain joins TRBV7-2 to TRBJ2-7; D is perhaps TRBD1 (9 bases). Per the germline V gene, CDR1 is SGHTA and CDR2 is FQGNSA. The CDR3 sequence is 22 residues long. The V gene lost 2 bases and the J gene lost 4 bases, with 36 bases spanning the gap. The CDR3 DNA sequence: TGTGCCAGCAGCTTAAGGGGACAGGGTAACATCTACGGCTCAGCGGGAGCTTACGAGCAGTACTTC. It specifies CASSLRGQGNIYGSAGAYEQYF.

There are a few counts of this clonotype. The V call is TRBV4-2, the J call TRBJ2-3; TRBD1 aligns across 8 bases. V lost 5 bases, J lost 5 bases, and 12 bases stayed unmatched. CDR1 is LGHNA, CDR2 YNFKEQ, per germline. The CDR3 is 16 amino acids. In DNA form, the CDR3 reads TGTGCCAGCAGCAAACAGGGGGGATCCCCAGGAGATACGCAGTATTTT. This encodes CASSKQGGSPGDTQYF.

About this clonotype: This sequence may be a read error, since a much larger clone differs from it by one base. This chain uses TRBV9 with TRBJ2-3, with D unclear. CDR1 is SGDLS and CDR2 is YYNGEE in the germline V gene. V lost 7 bases, J lost 8 bases, and 14 bases lay in between. This CDR3 region has 12 residues. The DNA for the CDR3 is TGTGCCAGCGGCGAGACCGGTGGTACGCAGTATTTT. Translated, it gives CASGETGGTQYF.

On this clonotype: A much larger clone lies a single base off, so this may be a read error. CDR3 sequence: CASSLGQRAEEQYF. The DNA for the CDR3 is TGTGCCAGCAGCTTAGGGCAGAGGGCAGAAGAGCAGTACTTC. J is TRBJ2-7 and V is TRBV11-2; the D gene is possibly TRBD2 (5 bases). The CDR3 length is 14 residues. CDR1 and CDR2 from the germline V gene are SGHAT and FQNNGV. Trimming took off 1 base at V and 7 bases at J, with 14 bases between the two ends.

The table lists this clonotype with many counts. The chain joins TRBV29-1 to TRBJ2-7; D unclear. The CDR3 spans 12 residues. Between the trimmed V and J ends, which lost 2 bases and 3 bases, there was a span of 8 bases. Germline CDR1 and CDR2: SQVTM and ANQGSEA. CDR3 region: CSVESHGYEQYF. CDR3 bases: TGCAGCGTTGAATCCCATGGCTACGAGCAGTACTTC.

Comment on this clonotype: This may be a read error, as it is one base from a much larger clone. V usage is TRBV18 and J usage is TRBJ2-7; weak D call: TRBD1 (5 bases). Germline values: CDR1 KGHSH, CDR2 LQKENI. This CDR3 comprises 15 residues. CDR3 in DNA: TGTGCCAGCTCGCCACTCATGGGGCTAATGTACGAGCAGTACTTC. Translation gives CASSPLMGLMYEQYF.

In this sample, this clonotype turned up many times. The chain is built from TRBV6-8 and TRBJ1-2, with D tentatively TRBD1 (5 bases). V lost 6 bases, J lost 7 bases, and 12 bases lay in between. The CDR3 length is 12 residues. Germline V CDR1 and CDR2: MNHGY, SAAAGT. The CDR3 DNA sequence: TGTGCCAGCAGCTCCCCAGGGACTGGCTACACCTTC. Its translation: CASSSPGTGYTF.

The chain links TRBV28 to TRBJ2-7; tentatively, D is TRBD1 (5 bases). V shed 8 bases and J shed 3 bases, with 11 bases lying between them. This CDR3 contains 12 residues. In germline, CDR1 is MDHEN, CDR2 SYDVKM. The CDR3 spells CASRQGFYEQYF. Here the CDR3 DNA reads TGTGCCAGCCGGCAGGGTTTCTACGAGCAGTACTTC.

This CDR3 is CATGGGGYTDTQYF. In DNA form, the CDR3 reads TGTGCCACGGGGGGTGGGGGATACACAGATACGCAGTATTTT. This rearrangement joins TRBV6-5 to TRBJ2-3, with 7 bases lining up with TRBD2. Germline V lookup: CDR1 MNHEY, CDR2 SVGAGI. V was clipped by 10 bases and J by 2 bases; unmatched bases: 9. This CDR3 is 14 amino acids long.

This clonotype was recorded at least ten times. The CDR3 sequence: CASSLYGTGELFF. CDR3 nucleotide sequence: TGTGCCAGCAGCTTGTACGGAACCGGGGAGCTGTTTTTT. J is TRBJ2-2 and V is TRBV7-3; D not resolved. The CDR3 contains 13 residues. Germline CDR1 SGHTA, CDR2 FQGTGA. Trimming took 3 bases from V and 5 from J, leaving 7 bases between them. Drawing the rest from reference TRBV7-3 and TRBJ2-2, the complete variable domain is GAGVSQTPSNKVTEKGKYVELRCDPISGHTALYWYRQSLGQGPEFLIYFQGTGAADDSGLPNDRFFAVRPEGSVSTLKIQRTERGDSAVYLCASSLYGTGELFFGEGSRLTVL.

This clonotype was observed at least ten times. V is TRBV3-1 and J is TRBJ1-3; D remains ambiguous. Germline CDR1 LGHDT, CDR2 YNNKEL (reference sequence). This CDR3 is 17 amino acids long. Between the trimmed V and J ends, which lost 0 bases and 0 bases, there was a span of 12 bases. Here the CDR3 reads CASSQDRQDYSGNTIYF. DNA of the CDR3: TGTGCCAGCAGCCAAGATCGCCAGGACTACTCTGGAAACACCATATATTTT.

There are many counts of this clonotype. DNA of the CDR3: TGTGCCAGCAGCCCCCCCTCGGACAGGGGATGGGATTCACCCCTCCACTTT. Its translation: CASSPPSDRGWDSPLHF. The chain employs TRBV3-1 and TRBJ1-6; 9 bases map to TRBD1. The CDR3 loop spans 17 amino acids. Trimming took 4 bases from V and 8 from J; bases not matched to a gene: 12. From germline, CDR1 is LGHDT and CDR2 YNNKEL (reference sequence).

This clonotype was recorded many times. The gene calls are TRBV5-1 and TRBJ2-2; D remains unclear. The germline V gene encodes CDR1 SGHRS and CDR2 YFSETQ. The CDR3 consists of 14 residues. Trimming shortened V by 2 bases and J by 2 bases, and 7 bases separated the two germline ends. The CDR3 sequence is CASSLGTNTGELFF. Written as DNA, the CDR3 is TGCGCCAGCAGCTTAGGCACAAACACCGGGGAGCTGTTTTTT.

This clonotype showed up just once. This could be a read error, since a much larger clone is one nucleotide away. Without the conserved terminal phenylalanine or tryptophan, this CDR3 likely stems from a read error. This sequence joins TRBV5-6 and TRBJ1-5; D gene unclear. Germline V lookup: CDR1 SGHDT, CDR2 YYEEEE. The V end lost 1 base, the J end lost 0 bases, and 14 bases lay between the germline ends. The CDR3 sequence is 17 residues long. The CDR3 loop is CASSLTAGGYSNQPQHL. CDR3 in DNA: TGTGCCAGCAGCTTGACCGCAGGTGGTTATAGCAATCAGCCCCAGCATCTT.

About this clonotype: Being one base from a much bigger clone, this may be a read error. The DNA of the CDR3 is TGCGCCAGCAGTTGGGGGATCTACGGGCAGTACTTC. It yields the protein CASSWGIYGQYF. The V call is TRBV11-2, the J call TRBJ2-7; the D call may be TRBD1 or TRBD2 (5 bases each). Germline CDR1 is SGHAT and CDR2 is FQNNGV. The CDR3 sequence is 12 residues long.

The count of this clonotype is one. This may come from a read error, since a much larger clone is one base off. The V and J genes are TRBV6-5 and TRBJ2-2; TRBD1 aligns across 7 bases. The CDR3 extends over 14 amino acids. Germline CDR1 reads MNHEY; CDR2 reads SVGAGI. V gave up 7 bases and J gave up 4 bases; unmatched junction bases: 6. The CDR3 is CASNGQASTGELFF. The CDR3 DNA reads as TGTGCCAGCAACGGACAGGCGAGCACCGGGGAGCTGTTTTTT.